Below are 18 T cell receptor beta chains sequenced from a single sample in a study of OX40 agonist ivuxolimab in advanced cancers. The protocol used for the library was the immunoSEQ multiplex PCR assay. TCRdb retrieved this table from immuneACCESS and kept in-frame rearrangements only. Not all clones are present; in checked studies, unresolved V genes account for under half, and no reason is known for the remainder. The sample yields tens of thousands of clones; nearly 90% were counted once. The ten largest clones represent around 5.1% of the sample. The sample was CD4+ or CD8+ T cells sorted from blood, taken in a trial of the OX40 agonist ivuxolimab. The receptor source for this set is an adult with an advanced solid tumor such as melanoma, head and neck, liver or kidney cancer.

The CDR3 loop is CASSLDGKGSQPQHF. The CDR3 DNA is TGTGCCAGCAGCCTGGACGGGAAAGGCAGTCAGCCCCAGCATTTT. The chain couples TRBV7-9 to TRBJ1-5; D remains ambiguous. Germline V gene data show CDR1 as SEHNR and CDR2 as FQNEAQ (reference sequence). The V and J ends lost 5 bases and 6 bases respectively, with 17 bases between them. The CDR3 sequence is 15 residues long.

The CDR3 bases are TGCGCCAGCAGCTCCGGACAGGATGTAAACACCATATATTTT. The encoded protein is CASSSGQDVNTIYF. V and J are TRBV5-1 and TRBJ1-3; 7 bases are a match to TRBD1. J lost 6 bases, V lost 3 bases, and 6 bases had no gene match. The CDR3 has 14 residues. Germline CDR1 reads SGHRS; CDR2 reads YFSETQ.

The rearrangement joins TRBV7-9 to TRBJ1-2; D unresolved. The V end lost 5 bases, the J end lost 7 bases, and 11 bases lay between the germline ends. This CDR3 spans 12 amino acids. Germline CDR1 and CDR2: SEHNR and FQNEAQ (reference sequence). The CDR3 DNA reads TGTGCCAGCAGCCTCACAGAGGCTGGCTACACCTTC. It yields the protein CASSLTEAGYTF.

This rearrangement joins TRBV4-2 to TRBJ2-3; maybe TRBD2 (6 bases). Trimming removed 5 bases at V and 2 bases at J, with 11 bases between. CDR3 length: 14 amino acids. Germline V CDR1 and CDR2: LGHNA, YNFKEQ. This CDR3 is CASSKGLFTDTQYF. The CDR3 coding sequence is TGTGCCAGCAGCAAGGGACTGTTCACAGATACGCAGTATTTT.

The chain links TRBV6-5 to TRBJ1-1; D is ambiguous. Trimming pared 2 bases from V and 9 bases from J, leaving 7 bases between. The CDR3 has 11 residues. Germline CDR1 reads MNHEY; CDR2 reads SVGAGI. The CDR3 bases are TGTGCCAGCAGTTACAAAAGGAAAGCTTTCTTT. Protein sequence: CASSYKRKAFF.

The rearrangement links TRBV10-3 to TRBJ1-4; D is unresolved. CDR1 ENHRY and CDR2 SYGVKD come from the germline V gene. V was clipped by 2 bases and J by 7 bases, with 8 bases between them. The CDR3 is 13 amino acids. The CDR3 coding sequence is TGTGCCATCAGTGAGACGGGCGGTGAAAAACTGTTTTTT. Protein product: CAISETGGEKLFF.

The genes are TRBV13 and TRBJ2-7; the match to TRBD2 covers 15 bases. CDR1 is PRHDT and CDR2 is FYEKMQ in the germline V gene (reference sequence). CDR3 length: 20 residues. The V and J ends lost 5 bases and 0 bases, in that order; junction bases with no gene match: 14. The chain's CDR3 is CASSRPPGLAGGPSSYEQYF. The CDR3 nucleotides are TGTGCCAGCAGCCGACCTCCGGGACTAGCGGGAGGTCCCAGCTCCTACGAGCAGTACTTC.

This chain uses TRBV29-1 with TRBJ1-6; D uncertain. The V end lost 4 bases, the J end lost 7 bases, and 8 bases lay between the germline ends. CDR3 length: 12 amino acids. CDR1 SQVTM and CDR2 ANQGSEA come from the germline V gene. DNA of the CDR3: TGCAGCGTTGGAGAGGGAAATTCACCCCTCCACTTT. Translation gives CSVGEGNSPLHF.

The gene calls are TRBV19 and TRBJ1-1; 9 bases fit TRBD1. Germline CDR1 LNHDA, CDR2 SQIVND (reference sequence). The CDR3 contains 12 residues. Trimming at V came to 1 base and at J to 12 bases, leaving 3 bases not matched to a gene. The CDR3 bases are TGTGCCAGTAGTATAGTAACAGGGGGCTCTTTCTTT. It is translated as CASSIVTGGSFF.

The genes are TRBV5-4 and TRBJ1-1, with 8 bases fitting TRBD1. The CDR3 runs to 14 residues. In germline, CDR1 is SGHNT, CDR2 YYREEE (reference sequence). V dropped 2 bases and J dropped 1; count of bases not matched to a gene: 1. DNA for the CDR3: TGTGCCAGCAGCTTTCAGGGGGCGAACACTGAAGCTTTCTTT. Protein product: CASSFQGANTEAFF.

Here the CDR3 reads CASRAVGLAGALLTGELFF. CDR3 DNA: TGTGCCAGCAGGGCGGTCGGACTAGCGGGAGCCTTGCTCACCGGGGAGCTGTTTTTT. V is TRBV13 and J is TRBJ2-2; 13 nucleotides align to TRBD2. J gave up 4 bases and V 6 bases, and 14 bases lay outside the gene matches. Germline V gene lookup returns CDR1 PRHDT and CDR2 FYEKMQ (reference sequence). The CDR3 spans 19 residues. The full variable domain, completed using reference TRBV13 and TRBJ2-2, is AAGVIQSPRHLIKEKRETATLKCYPIPRHDTVYWYQQGPGQDPQFLISFYEKMQSDKGSIPDRFSAQQFSDYHSELNMSSLELGDSALYFCASRAVGLAGALLTGELFFGEGSRLTVL.

The DNA of the CDR3 is TGTGCCTTCTCCGGGCGGCGTGAGACCCAGTACTTC. Translated: CAFSGRRETQYF. The genes are TRBV27 and TRBJ2-5; D is undetermined. The CDR3 has 12 residues. The germline CDR1 and CDR2 sequences are MNHEY and SMNVEV (reference sequence). The V and J ends lost 11 bases and 5 bases respectively, with 15 bases between them.

V is TRBV28 and J is TRBJ2-6; D remains unclear. CDR1 is MDHEN and CDR2 is SYDVKM in the germline V gene. This CDR3 has 16 residues. Trimming stripped 1 base from V and 0 bases from J, with 7 bases between. In nucleotides, the CDR3 is TGTGCCAGCAGTTTATCGCTACCCTCTGGGGCCAACGTCCTGACTTTC. This encodes CASSLSLPSGANVLTF.

This chain joins TRBV7-8 and TRBJ2-1; no firm D call. Per the germline V gene, CDR1 is SGHVS and CDR2 is FQNEAQ. The CDR3 runs 11 residues. V was clipped by 1 base and J by 9 bases, with 4 bases between them. The CDR3 reads CASSLVTEQFF. CDR3 bases: TGTGCCAGCAGCTTAGTTACTGAGCAGTTCTTC.

This clone occurred once. The gene calls are TRBV5-1 and TRBJ2-2; TRBD2 matches 13 bases. With V trimmed by 4 bases and J by 7 bases, 7 bases remained unmatched. The germline V gene encodes CDR1 SGHRS and CDR2 YFSETQ. This CDR3 contains 16 residues. As DNA, the CDR3 is TGCGCCAGCAGCCCACTAGCGGGGGGGCCTGGCGGGGAGCTGTTTTTT. It yields the protein CASSPLAGGPGGELFF.

The V call is TRBV28, the J call TRBJ1-4; D not certain. CDR3 length: 12 residues. Looked up from germline, CDR1 is MDHEN and CDR2 is SYDVKM. Trimming removed 0 bases from V and 8 bases from J, with 4 bases in between. The CDR3 nucleotides read TGTGCCAGCAGTTTATGGGTCGAAAAACTGTTTTTT. Protein: CASSLWVEKLFF.

The chain carries TRBV19 and TRBJ1-5, with a tentative D call TRBD1 (5 bases). The V end was cut by 5 bases, the J end by 4 bases, with 15 bases between. CDR3 length: 15 residues. Per the germline V gene, CDR1 is LNHDA and CDR2 is SQIVND (reference sequence). The CDR3 nucleotides read TGTGCCAGTAGTGCGGGACGGGCGGGGAATCAGCCCCAGCATTTT. Translated: CASSAGRAGNQPQHF.

The V gene is TRBV2, the J gene TRBJ1-4; the match to TRBD1 covers 10 bases. Germline loops: CDR1 SNHLY, CDR2 FYNNEI. The CDR3 has 15 amino acids. J was trimmed by 0 bases and V by 7 bases; bases with no gene match: 2. The CDR3 region has the DNA TGTGCCAGCACGGGACAGGGGACAACTAATGAAAAACTGTTTTTT. Protein: CASTGQGTTNEKLFF.